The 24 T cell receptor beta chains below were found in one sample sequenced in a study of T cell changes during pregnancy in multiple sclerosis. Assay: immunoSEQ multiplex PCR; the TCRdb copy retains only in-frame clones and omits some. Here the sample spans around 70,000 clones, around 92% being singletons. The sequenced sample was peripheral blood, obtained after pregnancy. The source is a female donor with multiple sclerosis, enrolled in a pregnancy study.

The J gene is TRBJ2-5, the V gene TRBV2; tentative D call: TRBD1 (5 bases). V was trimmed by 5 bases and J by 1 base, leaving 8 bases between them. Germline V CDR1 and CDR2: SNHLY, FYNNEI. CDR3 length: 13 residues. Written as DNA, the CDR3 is TGTGCCAGCAGTCGACAGCCCCAAGAGACCCAGTACTTC. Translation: CASSRQPQETQYF.

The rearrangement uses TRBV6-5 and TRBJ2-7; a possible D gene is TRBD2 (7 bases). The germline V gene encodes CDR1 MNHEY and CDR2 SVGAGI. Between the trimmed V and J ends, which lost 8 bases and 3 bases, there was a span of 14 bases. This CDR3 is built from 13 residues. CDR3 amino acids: CASRKGGDYEQYF. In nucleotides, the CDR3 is TGTGCCAGCCGAAAGGGGGGGGACTACGAGCAGTACTTC.

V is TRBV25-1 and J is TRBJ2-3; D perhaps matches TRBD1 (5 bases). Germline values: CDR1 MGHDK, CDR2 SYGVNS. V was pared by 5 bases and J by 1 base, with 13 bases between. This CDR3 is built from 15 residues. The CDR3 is CASSLHGRGTDTQYF. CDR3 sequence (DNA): TGTGCCAGCAGTTTACATGGCAGGGGCACAGATACGCAGTATTTT.

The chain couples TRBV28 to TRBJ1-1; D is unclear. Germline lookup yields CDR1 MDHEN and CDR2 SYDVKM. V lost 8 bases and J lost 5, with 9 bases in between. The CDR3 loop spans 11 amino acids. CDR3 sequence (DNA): TGTGCCAGCTCACAGTTAACTGAAGCTTTCTTT. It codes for CASSQLTEAFF.

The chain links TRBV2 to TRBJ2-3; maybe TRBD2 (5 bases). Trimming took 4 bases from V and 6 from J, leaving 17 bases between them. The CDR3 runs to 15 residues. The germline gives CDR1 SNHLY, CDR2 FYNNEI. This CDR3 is CASSVLVPGMDTQYF. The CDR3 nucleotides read TGTGCCAGCAGTGTCCTCGTGCCCGGGATGGATACGCAGTATTTT.

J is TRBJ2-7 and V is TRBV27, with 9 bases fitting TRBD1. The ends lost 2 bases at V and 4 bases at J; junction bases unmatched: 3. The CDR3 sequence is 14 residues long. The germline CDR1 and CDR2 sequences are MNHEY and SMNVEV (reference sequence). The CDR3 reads CASSLKTGGYEQYF. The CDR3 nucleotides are TGTGCCAGCAGTTTAAAGACAGGGGGGTACGAGCAGTACTTC.

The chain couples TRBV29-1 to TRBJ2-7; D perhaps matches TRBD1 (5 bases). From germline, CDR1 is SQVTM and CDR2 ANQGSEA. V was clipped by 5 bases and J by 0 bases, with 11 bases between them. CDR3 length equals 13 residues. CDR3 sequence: CSVKQALSYEQYF. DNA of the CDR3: TGCAGCGTTAAACAGGCCCTCTCCTACGAGCAGTACTTC.

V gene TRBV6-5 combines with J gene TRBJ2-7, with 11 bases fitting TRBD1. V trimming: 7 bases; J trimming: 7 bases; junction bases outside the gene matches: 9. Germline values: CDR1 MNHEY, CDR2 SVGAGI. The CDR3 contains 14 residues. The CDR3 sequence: CASTIAGTGGEQYF. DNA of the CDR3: TGTGCCAGCACCATTGCCGGGACAGGGGGAGAGCAGTACTTC.

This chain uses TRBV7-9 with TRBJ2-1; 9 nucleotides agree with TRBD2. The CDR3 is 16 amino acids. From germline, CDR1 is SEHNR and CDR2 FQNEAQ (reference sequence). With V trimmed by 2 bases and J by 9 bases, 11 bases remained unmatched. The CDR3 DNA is TGTGCCAGCAGCTTACGCTCAGTAGCGGGAGACGTTGAGCAGTTCTTC. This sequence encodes CASSLRSVAGDVEQFF.

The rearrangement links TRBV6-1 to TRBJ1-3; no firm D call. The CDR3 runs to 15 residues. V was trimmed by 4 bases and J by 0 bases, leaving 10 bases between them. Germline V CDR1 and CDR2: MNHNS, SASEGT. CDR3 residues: CASSGTVSSGNTIYF. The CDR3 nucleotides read TGTGCCAGCAGTGGAACCGTTAGCTCTGGAAACACCATATATTTT.

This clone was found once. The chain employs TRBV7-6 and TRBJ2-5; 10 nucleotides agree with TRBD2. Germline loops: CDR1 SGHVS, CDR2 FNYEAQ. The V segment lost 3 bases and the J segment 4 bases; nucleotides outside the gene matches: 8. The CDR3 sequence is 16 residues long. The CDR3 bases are TGTGCCAGCAGCTTGGAAGCGGGAGGGGTGTTAGAGACCCAGTACTTC. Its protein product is CASSLEAGGVLETQYF.

The CDR3 sequence is CAWSVSGISGANVLTF. In DNA, the CDR3 is TGTGCCTGGAGTGTCTCAGGGATCTCTGGGGCCAACGTCCTGACTTTC. This chain links TRBV30 with TRBJ2-6; D may be TRBD1 (5 bases). V lost 0 bases and J 0 bases, leaving 9 bases between the germline ends. This CDR3 region has 16 residues. Germline loops: CDR1 GTSNPN, CDR2 SVGIG (reference sequence).

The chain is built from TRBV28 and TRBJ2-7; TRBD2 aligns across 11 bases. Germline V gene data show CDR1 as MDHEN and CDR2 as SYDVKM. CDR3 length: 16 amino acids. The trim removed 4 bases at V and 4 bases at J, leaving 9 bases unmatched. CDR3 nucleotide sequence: TGTGCCAGCAGTTCAGCCCTACTAGCGGGAGCTTACGAGCAGTACTTC. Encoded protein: CASSSALLAGAYEQYF.

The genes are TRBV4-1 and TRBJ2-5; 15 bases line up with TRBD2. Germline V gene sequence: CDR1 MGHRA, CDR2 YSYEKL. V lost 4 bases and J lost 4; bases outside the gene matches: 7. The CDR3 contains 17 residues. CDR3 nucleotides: TGCGCCAGCAGCCCCGGACTAGCGGGAGGGTCGAGAGAGACCCAGTACTTC. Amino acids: CASSPGLAGGSRETQYF.

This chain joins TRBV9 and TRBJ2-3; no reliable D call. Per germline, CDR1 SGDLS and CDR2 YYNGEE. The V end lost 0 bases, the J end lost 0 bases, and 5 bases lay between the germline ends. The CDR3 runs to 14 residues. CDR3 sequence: CASSVGSSTDTQYF. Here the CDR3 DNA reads TGTGCCAGCAGCGTAGGCAGTAGCACAGATACGCAGTATTTT.

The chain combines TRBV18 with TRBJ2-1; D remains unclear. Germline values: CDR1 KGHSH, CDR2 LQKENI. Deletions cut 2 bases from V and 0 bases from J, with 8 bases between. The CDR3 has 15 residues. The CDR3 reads CASSPLAASYNEQFF. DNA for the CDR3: TGTGCCAGCTCACCATTGGCTGCCTCCTACAATGAGCAGTTCTTC.

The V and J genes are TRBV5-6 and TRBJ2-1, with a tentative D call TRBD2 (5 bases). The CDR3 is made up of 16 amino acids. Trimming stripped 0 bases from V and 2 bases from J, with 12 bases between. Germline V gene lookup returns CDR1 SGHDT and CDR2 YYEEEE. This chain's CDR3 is CASSLVGGYTYNEQFF. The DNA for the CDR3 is TGTGCCAGCAGCTTGGTTGGCGGGTACACCTACAATGAGCAGTTCTTC.

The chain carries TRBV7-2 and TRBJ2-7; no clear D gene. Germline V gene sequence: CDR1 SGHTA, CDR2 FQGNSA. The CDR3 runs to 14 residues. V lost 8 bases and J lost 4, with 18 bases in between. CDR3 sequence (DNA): TGTGCCAGCCTACCGGAGCAGAACGCGTACGAGCAGTACTTC. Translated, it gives CASLPEQNAYEQYF.

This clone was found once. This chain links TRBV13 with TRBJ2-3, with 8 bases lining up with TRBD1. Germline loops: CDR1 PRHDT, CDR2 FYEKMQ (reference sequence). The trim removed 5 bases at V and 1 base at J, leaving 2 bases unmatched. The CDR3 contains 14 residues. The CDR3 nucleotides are TGTGCCAGCAGCACAGGGGGTGGCACAGATACGCAGTATTTT. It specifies CASSTGGGTDTQYF.

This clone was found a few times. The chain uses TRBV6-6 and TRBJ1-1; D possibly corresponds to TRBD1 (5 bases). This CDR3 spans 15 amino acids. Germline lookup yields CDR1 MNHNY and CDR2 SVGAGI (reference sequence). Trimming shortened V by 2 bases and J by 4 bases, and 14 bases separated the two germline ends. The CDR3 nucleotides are TGTGCCAGCAGTTACCGGGGGAGGGTTGGCACTGAAGCTTTCTTT. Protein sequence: CASSYRGRVGTEAFF.

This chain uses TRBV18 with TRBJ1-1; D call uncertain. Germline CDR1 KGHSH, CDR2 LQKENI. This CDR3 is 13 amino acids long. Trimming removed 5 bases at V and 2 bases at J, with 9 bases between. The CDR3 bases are TGTGCCAGCTCATTCACAGATAACACTGAAGCTTTCTTT. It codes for CASSFTDNTEAFF.

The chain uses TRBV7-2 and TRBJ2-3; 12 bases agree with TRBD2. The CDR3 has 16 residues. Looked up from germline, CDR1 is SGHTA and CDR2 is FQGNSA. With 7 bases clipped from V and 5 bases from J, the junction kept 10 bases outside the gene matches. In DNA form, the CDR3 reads TGTGCCAGCATTTCGTCACTAGCGGGAGGCCTAGATACGCAGTATTTT. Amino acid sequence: CASISSLAGGLDTQYF.

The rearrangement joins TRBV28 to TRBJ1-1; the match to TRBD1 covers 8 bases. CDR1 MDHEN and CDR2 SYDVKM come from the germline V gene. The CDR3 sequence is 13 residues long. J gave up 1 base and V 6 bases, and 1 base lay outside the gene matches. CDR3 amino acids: CASRGTGNTEAFF. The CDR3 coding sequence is TGTGCCAGCAGGGGGACAGGGAACACTGAAGCTTTCTTT.

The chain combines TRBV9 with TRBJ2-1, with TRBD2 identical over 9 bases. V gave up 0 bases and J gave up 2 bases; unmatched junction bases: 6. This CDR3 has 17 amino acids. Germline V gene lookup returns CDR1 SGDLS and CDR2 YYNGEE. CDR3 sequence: CASSVVSSGGPYNEQFF. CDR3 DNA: TGTGCCAGCAGCGTAGTTAGTAGCGGGGGACCCTACAATGAGCAGTTCTTC.